Each of the 25 T cell receptor beta chains below was sequenced from the same sample in a study of shared clonotypes between healthy human individuals. Libraries were prepared by immunoSEQ multiplex PCR; TCRdb keeps only in-frame clonotypes and omits some of them. The sample lists about 1.1 million clones, approximately 77% occurring once. The sample consisted of memory CD4+ T cells from PBMCs. Subset: CD45RA-negative fraction. The receptor source for this set is a man between 18 and 35 years old in good health. Some clones in this sample may be carry-over from other donors' samples.

This clone was detected only a few times. This chain connects TRBV7-9 to TRBJ2-3; D may be TRBD1 (5 bases). The CDR3 is 15 amino acids. Germline assignment: CDR1 SEHNR and CDR2 FQNEAQ (reference sequence). The V end was cut by 2 bases, the J end by 2 bases, with 11 bases between. The CDR3 DNA sequence: TGTGCCAGCAGCTTACAGAGTGGGGCCACAGATACGCAGTATTTT. It specifies CASSLQSGATDTQYF. The full variable domain, rest sourced from reference TRBV7-9 and TRBJ2-3, is DTGVSQNPRHKITKRGQNVTFRCDPISEHNRLYWYRQTLGQGPEFLTYFQNEAQLEKSRLLSDRFSAERPKGSFSTLEIQRTEQGDSAMYLCASSLQSGATDTQYFGPGTRLTVL.

This chain links TRBV7-2 with TRBJ2-3; TRBD2 aligns across 8 bases. CDR3 length equals 16 residues. Germline V CDR1 and CDR2: SGHTA, FQGNSA. J lost 1 base, V lost 7 bases, and 10 bases had no gene match. The CDR3 reads CASTGYPGGGTDTQYF. CDR3 DNA sequence: TGTGCCAGCACCGGATACCCGGGAGGGGGCACAGATACGCAGTATTTT.

The CDR3 is CASSAPLAGGHEQFF. CDR3 nucleotides: TGTGCCAGCAGTGCCCCTCTAGCGGGAGGCCATGAGCAGTTCTTC. This chain connects TRBV6-6 to TRBJ2-1, with 11 bases aligning to TRBD2. The germline V gene has CDR1 MNHNY and CDR2 SVGAGI (reference sequence). Unmatched junction bases numbered 8, after V lost 5 bases and J lost 8 bases. The CDR3 is 15 amino acids.

The rearrangement uses TRBV7-3 and TRBJ2-5; TRBD1 is a possible D gene (5 bases). Trimming shortened V by 3 bases and J by 4 bases, and 9 bases separated the two germline ends. The CDR3 is made up of 13 amino acids. Looked up from germline, CDR1 is SGHTA and CDR2 is FQGTGA. DNA for the CDR3: TGTGCCAGCAGCTTTCAGGGATCAGAGACCCAGTACTTC. Amino acids: CASSFQGSETQYF.

As concerns this clone: The same CDR3 is also encoded by other DNA sequences in this sample. V is TRBV5-1 and J is TRBJ1-1; TRBD1 matches 7 bases. The CDR3 spans 14 residues. CDR1 and CDR2 (germline): SGHRS, YFSETQ. Unmatched junction bases numbered 4, after V lost 4 bases and J lost 1 base. The CDR3 protein is CASSQDRPNTEAFF. For the CDR3, the DNA is TGCGCCAGCAGCCAGGACAGGCCGAACACTGAAGCTTTCTTT.

This clone turned up a few times. The chain recombines TRBV5-1 with TRBJ1-1; 9 nucleotides line up with TRBD1. V was clipped by 2 bases and J by 4 bases; unmatched bases: 3. This CDR3 region has 14 residues. Germline V gene sequence: CDR1 SGHRS, CDR2 YFSETQ. This CDR3 reads CASSLWTGATEAFF. Here the CDR3 DNA reads TGCGCCAGCAGCTTATGGACAGGGGCCACTGAAGCTTTCTTT.

The chain uses TRBV6-1 and TRBJ1-5; D remains ambiguous. Trimming removed 1 base from V and 4 bases from J, with 14 bases in between. CDR1 and CDR2 from the germline V gene are MNHNS and SASEGT. The CDR3 length is 16 residues. CDR3 bases: TGTGCCAGCAGTGAAGAGCCGTATAGCTGGAATCAGCCCCAGCATTTT. It translates to CASSEEPYSWNQPQHF.

Turning to this clone: A read error may account for a junction end that differs from germline. The CDR3 sequence is CAISRRALTLEYF. The CDR3 nucleotides read TGTGCCATCAGTCGTAGGGCCCTTACCCTTGAGTATTTT. This chain joins TRBV10-3 and TRBJ1-5; D gene unclear. The germline gives CDR1 ENHRY, CDR2 SYGVKD. This CDR3 is 13 amino acids long.

In nucleotides, the CDR3 is TGCGCCAGCAGCCCCGGGACACATGACAATCAGCCCCAGCATTTT. Amino acids: CASSPGTHDNQPQHF. The genes are TRBV5-1 and TRBJ1-5; D is possibly TRBD1 (6 bases). This CDR3 is built from 15 residues. Trimming took 4 bases from V and 3 from J, leaving 14 bases between them. Germline-derived CDR1 and CDR2 are SGHRS and YFSETQ. The whole variable domain, filled in from reference TRBV5-1 and TRBJ1-5, reads KAGVTQTPRYLIKTRGQQVTLSCSPISGHRSVSWYQQTPGQGLQFLFEYFSETQRNKGNFPGRFSGRQFSNSRSEMNVSTLELGDSALYLCASSPGTHDNQPQHFGDGTRLSIL.

The rearrangement joins TRBV23-1 to TRBJ1-4, with TRBD1 as a possible D gene (5 bases). Being an ORF, TRBV23-1 has a function that is uncertain. V lost 6 bases, J lost 5 bases, and 13 bases lay in between. The CDR3 loop spans 14 amino acids. CDR3 residues: CASRERGPNEKLFF. The CDR3 bases are TGCGCCAGCAGGGAAAGGGGCCCAAATGAAAAACTGTTTTTT.

This chain connects TRBV11-2 to TRBJ2-7, with 10 positions matching TRBD1. CDR3 length: 15 amino acids. Per germline, CDR1 SGHAT and CDR2 FQNNGV. V shed 4 bases, J shed 5 bases, and the junction held 8 bases outside the gene matches. The CDR3 loop reads CASSSRQGAGNEQYF. The CDR3, as DNA: TGTGCCAGCAGCTCGAGACAGGGGGCTGGCAACGAGCAGTACTTC.

V and J are TRBV6-6 and TRBJ2-7, with 9 bases matching TRBD2. Germline trimming cut 6 bases from V and 3 bases from J; bases unmatched to any gene: 6. Germline assignment: CDR1 MNHNY and CDR2 SVGAGI (reference sequence). This CDR3 is 14 amino acids long. The CDR3 sequence: CASRRLAAGYEQYF. Written as DNA, the CDR3 is TGTGCCAGCAGGAGACTAGCGGCAGGCTACGAGCAGTACTTC.

This clone was found once. The chain combines TRBV5-6 with TRBJ2-5, with D unresolved. The germline V and J ends were trimmed by 2 bases and 5 bases, with 10 bases remaining between them. CDR1 and CDR2 (germline): SGHDT, YYEEEE. The CDR3 extends over 13 amino acids. The CDR3 sequence is CASSLVTAETQYF. The DNA of the CDR3 is TGTGCCAGCAGCTTAGTGACGGCGGAGACCCAGTACTTC.

This chain connects TRBV6-1 to TRBJ2-1; 12 nucleotides agree with TRBD2. V lost 7 bases to trimming and J lost 9 bases; unmatched junction nucleotides: 10. The CDR3 covers 15 residues. CDR1 and CDR2 from the germline V gene are MNHNS and SASEGT. CDR3 loop: CASTFRTSGISEQFF. CDR3 DNA sequence: TGTGCCAGCACTTTTAGGACTAGCGGGATTTCTGAGCAGTTCTTC.

This chain connects TRBV6-5 to TRBJ1-4; no clear D. The length of the CDR3 is 16 residues. V lost 0 bases to trimming and J lost 0 bases, with 8 bases between them. Germline CDR1 MNHEY, CDR2 SVGAGI. The CDR3, as DNA: TGTGCCAGCAGTTACTCTTATACCCCAACTAATGAAAAACTGTTTTTT. It is translated as CASSYSYTPTNEKLFF.

The chain couples TRBV5-1 to TRBJ2-3; 10 bases map to TRBD2. The CDR3 runs to 19 residues. V was pared by 0 bases and J by 3 bases, with 13 bases of the junction left unmatched. Germline assignment: CDR1 SGHRS and CDR2 YFSETQ. This CDR3 reads CASSLELLLGLAATDTQYF. In DNA, the CDR3 is TGCGCCAGCAGCTTGGAACTGTTACTTGGACTAGCGGCTACAGATACGCAGTATTTT.

This clone appeared once. The chain joins TRBV7-9 to TRBJ2-7, with TRBD1 as a possible D gene (5 bases). V lost 5 bases and J lost 0, with 17 bases in between. The germline V gene has CDR1 SEHNR and CDR2 FQNEAQ (reference sequence). This CDR3 contains 16 residues. The CDR3 DNA follows: TGTGCCAGCAGCCATACCCGGACCGACAGCTCCTACGAGCAGTACTTC. Protein: CASSHTRTDSSYEQYF.

The sample holds one count of this clone. This chain links TRBV2 with TRBJ2-7; 7 bases align to TRBD1. Germline loops: CDR1 SNHLY, CDR2 FYNNEI. The CDR3 covers 14 residues. Trimming removed 7 bases from V and 0 bases from J; junction bases left unmatched: 6. The CDR3, as DNA: TGTGCCAGCATCCTACAGGGGCTCTCCTACGAGCAGTACTTC. Amino acid sequence: CASILQGLSYEQYF.

This clone has a handful of counts. This chain joins TRBV6-6 and TRBJ1-3; D remains ambiguous. V was trimmed by 6 bases and J by 2 bases, leaving 17 bases between them. Germline lookup yields CDR1 MNHNY and CDR2 SVGAGI (reference sequence). The CDR3 runs 16 residues. As DNA, the CDR3 is TGTGCCAGCAGCACCTCTGGAGCAGGCCCTGGAAACACCATATATTTT. This translates into CASSTSGAGPGNTIYF.

The sample holds a few counts of this clone. This chain links TRBV10-3 with TRBJ1-4; 10 bases are shared with TRBD1. CDR3 length: 15 amino acids. Germline V gene sequence: CDR1 ENHRY, CDR2 SYGVKD. Unmatched junction bases numbered 3, after V lost 3 bases and J lost 5 bases. The CDR3 coding sequence is TGTGCCATCAGTGAACGGACAGGGGGGAATGAAAAACTGTTTTTT. Its translation is CAISERTGGNEKLFF.

This clone was observed a handful of times. The chain combines TRBV18 with TRBJ2-1; 11 nucleotides line up with TRBD2. Germline assignment: CDR1 KGHSH and CDR2 LQKENI. The CDR3 runs to 18 residues. The V and J ends lost 3 bases and 8 bases, in that order; junction bases with no gene match: 15. The CDR3 region is CASSPDAIAGGPVDEQFF. CDR3 sequence (DNA): TGTGCCAGCTCACCCGACGCGATAGCGGGAGGGCCTGTCGATGAGCAGTTCTTC.

A few counts support this clone. The rearrangement uses TRBV29-1 and TRBJ2-1; D could derive from TRBD1 or TRBD2 (5 bases each). Germline CDR1 SQVTM, CDR2 ANQGSEA. The CDR3 loop spans 14 amino acids. Trimming took 6 bases from V and 6 from J, leaving 18 bases between them. As DNA, the CDR3 is TGCAGCGTCGCCTTAACCGGGGCACCCAATGAGCAGTTCTTC. Translating it yields CSVALTGAPNEQFF.

The V and J genes are TRBV5-1 and TRBJ1-1; D call uncertain. Germline assignment: CDR1 SGHRS and CDR2 YFSETQ. V lost 1 base and J lost 1, with 14 bases in between. The CDR3 contains 16 residues. The CDR3: CASSLFGPPKNTEAFF. CDR3 DNA sequence: TGCGCCAGCAGCTTGTTCGGACCACCTAAGAACACTGAAGCTTTCTTT.

This clone was counted a few times. This sequence joins TRBV7-9 and TRBJ1-1, with a possible D match to TRBD1 (6 bases). The V end lost 3 bases, the J end lost 1 base, and 12 bases lay between the germline ends. Looked up from germline, CDR1 is SEHNR and CDR2 is FQNEAQ (reference sequence). The CDR3 has 15 amino acids. CDR3 bases: TGTGCCAGCAGCTTCCAAATAGGGGGGAACACTGAAGCTTTCTTT. Translated: CASSFQIGGNTEAFF.

In its sample, this clone was seen many times. The chain employs TRBV29-1 and TRBJ2-5; 7 nucleotides align to TRBD2. The length of the CDR3 is 14 residues. Germline V CDR1 and CDR2: SQVTM, ANQGSEA. V trimming: 7 bases; J trimming: 5 bases; junction bases outside the gene matches: 13. The CDR3 is CSAAGQPGGETQYF. The CDR3 DNA reads as TGCAGCGCGGCTGGGCAGCCCGGGGGGGAGACCCAGTACTTC.